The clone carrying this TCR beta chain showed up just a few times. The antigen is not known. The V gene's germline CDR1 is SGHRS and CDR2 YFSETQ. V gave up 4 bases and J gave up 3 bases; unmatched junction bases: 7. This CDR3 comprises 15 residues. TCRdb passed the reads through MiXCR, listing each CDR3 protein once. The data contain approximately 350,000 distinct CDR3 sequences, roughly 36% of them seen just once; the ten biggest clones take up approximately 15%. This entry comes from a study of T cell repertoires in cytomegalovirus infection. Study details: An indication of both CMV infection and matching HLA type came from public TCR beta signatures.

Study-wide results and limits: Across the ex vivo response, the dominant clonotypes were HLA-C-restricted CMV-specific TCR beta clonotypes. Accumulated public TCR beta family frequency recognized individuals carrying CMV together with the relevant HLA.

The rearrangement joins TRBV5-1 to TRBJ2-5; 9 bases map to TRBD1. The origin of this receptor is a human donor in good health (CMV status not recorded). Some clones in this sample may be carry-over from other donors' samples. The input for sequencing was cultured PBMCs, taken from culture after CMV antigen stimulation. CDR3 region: CASSAPGTGKETQYF. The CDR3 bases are TGCGCCAGCAGCGCTCCCGGGACAGGGAAAGAGACCCAGTACTTC.